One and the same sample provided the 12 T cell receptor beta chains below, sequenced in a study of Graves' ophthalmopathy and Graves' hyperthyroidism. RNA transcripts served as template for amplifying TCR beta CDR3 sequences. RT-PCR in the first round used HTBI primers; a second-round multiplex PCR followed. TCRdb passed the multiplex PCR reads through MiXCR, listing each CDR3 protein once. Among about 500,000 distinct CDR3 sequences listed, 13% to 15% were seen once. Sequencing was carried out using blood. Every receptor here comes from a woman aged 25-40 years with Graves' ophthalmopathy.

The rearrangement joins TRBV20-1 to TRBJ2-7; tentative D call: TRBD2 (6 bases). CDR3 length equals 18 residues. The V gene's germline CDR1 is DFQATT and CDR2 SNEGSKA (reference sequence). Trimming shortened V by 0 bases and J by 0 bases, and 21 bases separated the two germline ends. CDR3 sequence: CSARDLSPGTHISYEQYF. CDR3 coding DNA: TGCAGTGCTAGAGATCTGAGCCCCGGGACTCACATCTCCTACGAGCAGTACTTC.

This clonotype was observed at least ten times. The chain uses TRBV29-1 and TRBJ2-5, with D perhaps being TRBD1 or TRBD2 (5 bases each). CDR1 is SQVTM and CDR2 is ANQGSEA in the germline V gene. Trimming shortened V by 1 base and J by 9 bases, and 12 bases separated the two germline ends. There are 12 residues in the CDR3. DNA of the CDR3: TGCAGCGTTGAAGGGTTACTGGGGGCCCAGTACTTC. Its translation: CSVEGLLGAQYF.

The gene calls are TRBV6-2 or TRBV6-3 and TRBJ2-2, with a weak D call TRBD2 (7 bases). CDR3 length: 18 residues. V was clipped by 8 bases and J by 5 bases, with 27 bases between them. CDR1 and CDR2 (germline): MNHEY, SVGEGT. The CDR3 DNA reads TGTGCCAGCTCTTCCGGAGAGGGGGGGGCCCCGGGAACCGGGGAGCTGTTTTTT. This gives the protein CASSSGEGGAPGTGELFF.

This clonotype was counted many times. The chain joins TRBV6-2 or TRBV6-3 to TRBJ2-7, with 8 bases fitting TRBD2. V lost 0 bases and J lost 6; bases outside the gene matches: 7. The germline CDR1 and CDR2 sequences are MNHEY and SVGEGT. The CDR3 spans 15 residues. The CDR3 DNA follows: TGTGCCAGCAGTTACTCTACTAGCGGAGCCGGCGAGCAGTACTTC. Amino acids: CASSYSTSGAGEQYF.

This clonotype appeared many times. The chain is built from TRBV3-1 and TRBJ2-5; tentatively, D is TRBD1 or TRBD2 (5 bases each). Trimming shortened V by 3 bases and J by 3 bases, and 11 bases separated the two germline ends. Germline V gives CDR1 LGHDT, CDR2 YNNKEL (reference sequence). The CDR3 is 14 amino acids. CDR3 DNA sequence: TGTGCCAGCAGCCAGGGACCGCGCAAAGAGACCCAGTACTTC. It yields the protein CASSQGPRKETQYF.

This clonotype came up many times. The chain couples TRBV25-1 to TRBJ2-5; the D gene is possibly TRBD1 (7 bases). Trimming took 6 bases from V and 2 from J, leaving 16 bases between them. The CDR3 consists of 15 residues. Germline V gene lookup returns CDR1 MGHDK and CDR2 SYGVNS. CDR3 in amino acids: CASSNTRGAQETQYF. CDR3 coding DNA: TGTGCCAGCAGCAATACCAGGGGGGCACAAGAGACCCAGTACTTC. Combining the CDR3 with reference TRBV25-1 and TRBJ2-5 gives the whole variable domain EADIYQTPRYLVIGTGKKITLECSQTMGHDKMYWYQQDPGMELHLIHYSYGVNSTEKGDLSSESTVSRIRTEHFPLTLESARPSHTSQYLCASSNTRGAQETQYFGPGTRLLVL.

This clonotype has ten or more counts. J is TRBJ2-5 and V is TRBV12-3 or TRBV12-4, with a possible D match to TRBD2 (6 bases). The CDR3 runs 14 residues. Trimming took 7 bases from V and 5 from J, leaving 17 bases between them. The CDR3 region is CASNSPGGWETQYF. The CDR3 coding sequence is TGTGCCAGCAATTCCCCCGGAGGGTGGGAGACCCAGTACTTC.

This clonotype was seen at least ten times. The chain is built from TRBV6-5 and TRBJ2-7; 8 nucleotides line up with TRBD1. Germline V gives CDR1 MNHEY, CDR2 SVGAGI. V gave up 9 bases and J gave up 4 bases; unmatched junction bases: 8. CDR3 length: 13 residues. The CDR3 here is CASSTGDPYEQYF. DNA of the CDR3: TGTGCCAGTTCGACAGGGGACCCATACGAGCAGTACTTC.

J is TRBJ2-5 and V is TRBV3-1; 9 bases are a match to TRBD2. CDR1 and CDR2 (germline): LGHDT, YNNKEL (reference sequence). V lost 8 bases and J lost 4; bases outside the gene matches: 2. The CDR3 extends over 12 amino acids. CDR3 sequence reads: CASGGRGETQYF. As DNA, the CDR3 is TGTGCCAGCGGCGGGAGGGGAGAGACCCAGTACTTC.

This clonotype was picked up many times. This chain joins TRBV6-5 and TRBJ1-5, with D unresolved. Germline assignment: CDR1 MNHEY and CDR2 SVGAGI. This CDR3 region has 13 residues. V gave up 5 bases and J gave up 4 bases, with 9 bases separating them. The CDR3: CASSLDWNQPQHF. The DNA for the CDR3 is TGTGCCAGCAGTCTCGATTGGAATCAGCCCCAGCATTTT.

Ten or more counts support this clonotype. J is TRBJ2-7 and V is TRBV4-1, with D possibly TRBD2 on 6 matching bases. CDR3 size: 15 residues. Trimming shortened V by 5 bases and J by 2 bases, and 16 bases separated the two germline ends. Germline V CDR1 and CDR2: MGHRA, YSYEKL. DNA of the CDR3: TGCGCCAGCAGCTCACTGGGACTTTCAACCTACGAGCAGTACTTC. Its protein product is CASSSLGLSTYEQYF.

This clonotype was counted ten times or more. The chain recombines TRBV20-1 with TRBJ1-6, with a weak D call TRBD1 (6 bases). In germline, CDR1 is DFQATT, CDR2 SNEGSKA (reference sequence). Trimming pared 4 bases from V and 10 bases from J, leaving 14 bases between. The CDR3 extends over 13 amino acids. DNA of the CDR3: TGCAGTGCTAACCACGGGGGCGGATCACCCCTCCACTTT. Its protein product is CSANHGGGSPLHF.